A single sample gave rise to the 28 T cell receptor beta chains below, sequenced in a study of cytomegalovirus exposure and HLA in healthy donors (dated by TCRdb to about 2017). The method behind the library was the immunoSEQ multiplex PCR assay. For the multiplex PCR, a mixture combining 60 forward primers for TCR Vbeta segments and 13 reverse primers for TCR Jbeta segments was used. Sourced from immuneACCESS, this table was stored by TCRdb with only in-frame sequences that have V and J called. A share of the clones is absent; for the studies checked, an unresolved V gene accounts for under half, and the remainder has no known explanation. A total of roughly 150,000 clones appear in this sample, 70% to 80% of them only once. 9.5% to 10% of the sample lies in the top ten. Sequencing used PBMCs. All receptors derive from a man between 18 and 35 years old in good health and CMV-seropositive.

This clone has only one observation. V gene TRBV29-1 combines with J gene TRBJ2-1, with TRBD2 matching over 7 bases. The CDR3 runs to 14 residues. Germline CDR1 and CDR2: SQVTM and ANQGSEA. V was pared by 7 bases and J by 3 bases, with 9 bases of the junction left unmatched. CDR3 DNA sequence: TGCAGCGGCCGGGACTGGGAGGGCTACAATGAGCAGTTCTTC. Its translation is CSGRDWEGYNEQFF.

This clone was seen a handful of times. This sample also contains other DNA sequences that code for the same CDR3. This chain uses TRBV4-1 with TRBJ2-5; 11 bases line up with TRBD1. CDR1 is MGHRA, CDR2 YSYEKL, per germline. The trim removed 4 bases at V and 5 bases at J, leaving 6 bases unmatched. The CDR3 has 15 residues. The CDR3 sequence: CASSPGQGAQETQYF. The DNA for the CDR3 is TGCGCCAGCAGCCCCGGACAGGGGGCTCAGGAGACCCAGTACTTC.

CDR3 in amino acids: CASFTYSGVTNYGYTF. CDR3 bases: TGTGCCAGTTTTACCTACTCCGGGGTAACTAACTATGGCTACACCTTC. The chain uses TRBV19 and TRBJ1-2; D is ambiguous. The V end lost 8 bases, the J end lost 0 bases, and 19 bases lay between the germline ends. The CDR3 is made up of 16 amino acids. Germline values: CDR1 LNHDA, CDR2 SQIVND (reference sequence).

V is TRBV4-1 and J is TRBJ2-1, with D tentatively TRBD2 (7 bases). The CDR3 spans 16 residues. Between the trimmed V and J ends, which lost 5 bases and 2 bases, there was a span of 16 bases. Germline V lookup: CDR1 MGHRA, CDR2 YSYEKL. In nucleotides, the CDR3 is TGCGCCAGCAGCAAAGGGGGGGGTCTTGCCTACAATGAGCAGTTCTTC. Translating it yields CASSKGGGLAYNEQFF.

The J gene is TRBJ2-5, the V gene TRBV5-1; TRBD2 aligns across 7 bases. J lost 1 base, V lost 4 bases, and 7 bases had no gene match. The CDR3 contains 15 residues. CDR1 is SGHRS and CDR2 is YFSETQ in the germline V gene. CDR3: CASSHGLVGQETQYF. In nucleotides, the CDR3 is TGCGCCAGCAGCCATGGACTAGTCGGCCAAGAGACCCAGTACTTC.

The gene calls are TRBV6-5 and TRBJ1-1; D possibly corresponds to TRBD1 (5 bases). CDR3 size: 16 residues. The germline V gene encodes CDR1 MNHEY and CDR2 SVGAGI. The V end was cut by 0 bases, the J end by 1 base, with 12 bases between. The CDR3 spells CASSYSSGDSNTEAFF. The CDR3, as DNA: TGTGCCAGCAGTTACTCGAGTGGGGACTCGAACACTGAAGCTTTCTTT.

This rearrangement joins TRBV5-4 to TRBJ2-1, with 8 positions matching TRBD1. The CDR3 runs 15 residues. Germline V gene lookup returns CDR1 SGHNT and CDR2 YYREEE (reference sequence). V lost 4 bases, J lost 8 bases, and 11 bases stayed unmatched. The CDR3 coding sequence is TGTGCCAGCAGCCCCGGACAGGGTGAGTTGGATGAGCAGTTCTTC. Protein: CASSPGQGELDEQFF.

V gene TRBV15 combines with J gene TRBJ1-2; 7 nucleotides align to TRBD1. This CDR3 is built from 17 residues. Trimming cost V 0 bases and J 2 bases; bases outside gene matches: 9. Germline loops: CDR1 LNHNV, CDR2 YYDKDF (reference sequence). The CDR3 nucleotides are TGTGCCACCAGCAGAGATTCGAAAGGGGACAGCAACTATGGCTACACCTTC. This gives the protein CATSRDSKGDSNYGYTF.

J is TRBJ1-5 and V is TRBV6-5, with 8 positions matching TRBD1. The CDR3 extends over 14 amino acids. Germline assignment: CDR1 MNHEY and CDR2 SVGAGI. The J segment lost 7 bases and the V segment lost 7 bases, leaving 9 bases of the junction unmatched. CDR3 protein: CASTPDRVIQPQHF. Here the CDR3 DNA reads TGTGCCAGCACCCCGGACAGGGTGATCCAGCCCCAGCATTTT.

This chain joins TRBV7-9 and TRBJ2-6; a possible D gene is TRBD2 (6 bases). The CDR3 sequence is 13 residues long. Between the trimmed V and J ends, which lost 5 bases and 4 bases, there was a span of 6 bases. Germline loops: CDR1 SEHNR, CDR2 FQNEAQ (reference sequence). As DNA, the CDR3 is TGTGCCAGCAGCGCGGGGGGGGCCAACGTCCTGACTTTC. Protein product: CASSAGGANVLTF.

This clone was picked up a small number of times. CDR3 nucleotide sequence: TGTGCCAGCAAGGCCGGGAGGTTGAACACCGGGGAGCTGTTTTTT. Translated: CASKAGRLNTGELFF. The V call is TRBV2, the J call TRBJ2-2, with TRBD2 matching over 7 bases. CDR1 and CDR2 from the germline V gene are SNHLY and FYNNEI. The CDR3 runs 15 residues. Trimming cost V 7 bases and J 1 base; bases outside gene matches: 6.

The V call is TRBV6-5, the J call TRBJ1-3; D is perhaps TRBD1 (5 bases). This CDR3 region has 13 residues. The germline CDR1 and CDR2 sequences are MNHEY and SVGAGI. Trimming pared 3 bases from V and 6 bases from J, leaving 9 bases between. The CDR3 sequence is CASSYQGSNTIYF. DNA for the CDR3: TGTGCCAGCAGTTATCAGGGTTCAAACACCATATATTTT.

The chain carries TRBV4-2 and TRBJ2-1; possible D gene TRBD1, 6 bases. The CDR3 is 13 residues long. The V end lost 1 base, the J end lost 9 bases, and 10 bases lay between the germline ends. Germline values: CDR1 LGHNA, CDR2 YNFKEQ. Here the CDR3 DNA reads TGTGCCAGCAGCCAAGCCCGAGGGGGTGAGCAGTTCTTC. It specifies CASSQARGGEQFF.

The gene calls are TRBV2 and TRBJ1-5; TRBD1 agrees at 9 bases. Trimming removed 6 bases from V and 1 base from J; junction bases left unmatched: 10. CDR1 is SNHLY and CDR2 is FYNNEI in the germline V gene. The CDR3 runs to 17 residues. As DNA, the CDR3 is TGTGCCAGCAGCATGACCGGGACAGGGTTCAGCAATCAGCCCCAGCATTTT. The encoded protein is CASSMTGTGFSNQPQHF.

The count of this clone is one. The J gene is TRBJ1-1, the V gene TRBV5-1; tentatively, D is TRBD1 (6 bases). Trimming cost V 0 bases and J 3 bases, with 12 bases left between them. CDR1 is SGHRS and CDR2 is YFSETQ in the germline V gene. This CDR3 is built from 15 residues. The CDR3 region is CASSLGHRDDTEAFF. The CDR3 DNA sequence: TGCGCCAGCAGCTTGGGGCACAGGGACGACACTGAAGCTTTCTTT.

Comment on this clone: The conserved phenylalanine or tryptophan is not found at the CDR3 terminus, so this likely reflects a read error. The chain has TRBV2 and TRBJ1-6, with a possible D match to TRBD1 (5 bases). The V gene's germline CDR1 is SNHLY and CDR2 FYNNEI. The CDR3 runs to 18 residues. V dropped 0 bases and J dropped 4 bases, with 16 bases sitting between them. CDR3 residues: CASSEALGAESYNSPLHL. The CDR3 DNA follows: TGTGCCAGCAGTGAAGCGCTTGGGGCAGAGAGTTATAATTCACCCCTCCACCTT.

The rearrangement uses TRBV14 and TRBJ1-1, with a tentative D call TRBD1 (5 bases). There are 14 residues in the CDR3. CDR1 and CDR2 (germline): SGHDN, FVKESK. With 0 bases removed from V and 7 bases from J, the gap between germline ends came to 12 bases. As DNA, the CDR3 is TGTGCCAGCAGCCAAGATTGGGGGAGGAGTGAAGCTTTCTTT. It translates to CASSQDWGRSEAFF.

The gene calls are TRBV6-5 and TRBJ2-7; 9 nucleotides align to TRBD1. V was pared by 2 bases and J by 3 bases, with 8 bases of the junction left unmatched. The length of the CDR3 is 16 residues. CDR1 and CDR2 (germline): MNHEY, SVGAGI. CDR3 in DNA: TGTGCCAGCAGTTACCGTCCCGGGACAGGGTACTACGAGCAGTACTTC. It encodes CASSYRPGTGYYEQYF.

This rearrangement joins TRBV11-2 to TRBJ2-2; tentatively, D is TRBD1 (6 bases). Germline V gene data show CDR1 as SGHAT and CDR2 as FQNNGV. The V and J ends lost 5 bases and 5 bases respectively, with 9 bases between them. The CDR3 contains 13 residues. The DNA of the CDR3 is TGTGCCAGCAGCCTTGGACAGACCGGGGAGCTGTTTTTT. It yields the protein CASSLGQTGELFF.

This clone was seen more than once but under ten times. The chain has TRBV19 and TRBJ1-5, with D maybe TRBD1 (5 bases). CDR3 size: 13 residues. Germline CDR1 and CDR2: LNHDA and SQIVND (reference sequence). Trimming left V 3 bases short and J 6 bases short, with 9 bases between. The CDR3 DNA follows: TGTGCCAGTAGTATTGGAGGGGCTCAGCCCCAGCATTTT. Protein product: CASSIGGAQPQHF.

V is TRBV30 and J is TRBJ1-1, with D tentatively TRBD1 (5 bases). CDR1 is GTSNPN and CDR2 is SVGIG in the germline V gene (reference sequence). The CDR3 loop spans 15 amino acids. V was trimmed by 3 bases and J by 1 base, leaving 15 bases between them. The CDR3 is CAWRDYGTWNTEAFF. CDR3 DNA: TGTGCCTGGAGGGATTACGGGACTTGGAACACTGAAGCTTTCTTT.

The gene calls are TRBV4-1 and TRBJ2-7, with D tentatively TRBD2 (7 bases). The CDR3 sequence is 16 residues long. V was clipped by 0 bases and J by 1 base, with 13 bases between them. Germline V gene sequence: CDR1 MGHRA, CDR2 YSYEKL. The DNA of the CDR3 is TGCGCCAGCAGCCAAGATCGGGGGGCTCGGTCCTACGAGCAGTACTTC. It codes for CASSQDRGARSYEQYF.

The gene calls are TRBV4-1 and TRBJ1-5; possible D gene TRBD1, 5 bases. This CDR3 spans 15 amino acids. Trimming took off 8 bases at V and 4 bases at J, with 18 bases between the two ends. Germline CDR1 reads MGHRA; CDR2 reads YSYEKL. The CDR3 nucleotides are TGCGCCAGCCTCTTACGAGGAGGGGCTAATCAGCCCCAGCATTTT. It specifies CASLLRGGANQPQHF.

The CDR3: CASGQGEYSSQHF. The CDR3 DNA reads TGTGCCAGCGGACAGGGGGAGTATTCGTCCCAGCATTTT. The chain employs TRBV2 and TRBJ1-5; TRBD1 agrees at 10 bases. This CDR3 contains 13 residues. The ends lost 8 bases at V and 11 bases at J; junction bases unmatched: 9. The germline gives CDR1 SNHLY, CDR2 FYNNEI.

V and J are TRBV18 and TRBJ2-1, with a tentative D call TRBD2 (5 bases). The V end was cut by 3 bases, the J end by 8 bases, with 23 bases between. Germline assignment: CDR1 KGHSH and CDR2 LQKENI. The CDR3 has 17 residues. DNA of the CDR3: TGTGCCAGCTCACCGGAATGGACTCGCGGTTTTGTGTATGAGCAGTTCTTC. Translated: CASSPEWTRGFVYEQFF.

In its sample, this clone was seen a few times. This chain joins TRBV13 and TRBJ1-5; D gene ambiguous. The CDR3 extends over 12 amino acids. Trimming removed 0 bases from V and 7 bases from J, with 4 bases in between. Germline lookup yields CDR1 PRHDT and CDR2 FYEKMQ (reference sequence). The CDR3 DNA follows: TGTGCCAGCAGCTTAGGGCGGCAGCCCCAGCATTTT. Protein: CASSLGRQPQHF.

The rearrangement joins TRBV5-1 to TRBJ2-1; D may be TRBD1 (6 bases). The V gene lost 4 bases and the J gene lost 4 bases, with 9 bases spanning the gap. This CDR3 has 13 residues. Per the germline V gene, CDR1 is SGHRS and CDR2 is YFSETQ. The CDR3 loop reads CASSLDSYNEQFF. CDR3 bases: TGCGCCAGCAGCCTGGACAGTTACAATGAGCAGTTCTTC.

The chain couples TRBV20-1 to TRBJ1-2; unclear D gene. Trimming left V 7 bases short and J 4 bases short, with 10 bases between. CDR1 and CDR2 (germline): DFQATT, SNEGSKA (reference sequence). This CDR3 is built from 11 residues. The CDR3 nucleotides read TGCAGTGTTGAGAGGGCCTATGGCTACACCTTC. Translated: CSVERAYGYTF.